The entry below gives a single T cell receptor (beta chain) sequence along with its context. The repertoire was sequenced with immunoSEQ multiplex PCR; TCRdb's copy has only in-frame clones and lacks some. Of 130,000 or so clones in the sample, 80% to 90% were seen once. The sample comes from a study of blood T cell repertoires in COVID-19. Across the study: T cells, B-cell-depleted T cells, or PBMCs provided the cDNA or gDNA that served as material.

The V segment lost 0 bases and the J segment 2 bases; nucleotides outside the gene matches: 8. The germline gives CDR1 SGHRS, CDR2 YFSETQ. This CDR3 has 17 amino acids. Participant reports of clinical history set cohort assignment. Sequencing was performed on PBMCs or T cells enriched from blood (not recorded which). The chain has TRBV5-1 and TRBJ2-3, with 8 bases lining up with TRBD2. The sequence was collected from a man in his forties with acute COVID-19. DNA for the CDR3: TGCGCCAGCAGCTTGGCGGTGGCGGGGGGCCTCACAGATACGCAGTATTTT. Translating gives CASSLAVAGGLTDTQYF.